The present entry profiles one T cell receptor beta chain with its context. This clonotype occurred many times. The antigen it binds to is not known. The record has no base qualities; no much larger clone is one base away. This entry belongs to a study of spatial heterogeneity in lung cancer (dated by TCRdb to between 2018 and 2021). Study-level background: More beta-chain than alpha-chain transcripts were consistently detected, likely reflecting higher beta-chain transcript abundance. In the raw uncorrected reads, each unique combination of TCR and UMI appeared more than ten times on average. TCR alpha and beta repertoires were quantitatively compared across multiple tumor regions, matched nontumor lung and blood in non-small cell lung cancer. The study linked features of the TCR repertoire to counts of nonsynonymous mutations, which were determined by whole-exome sequencing of tumor tissue. Both alpha and beta chains were TCR-sequenced in samples taken at surgery, namely 220 tumor regions, around 64 matched nontumor lung samples and approximately 51 PBMC samples. Summary of the overall study and its limitations: Ubiquitous expanded tumor TCRs showed up in blood more often at tumor resection than at routine follow-up. Additional single-cell paired TCR alpha and beta sequencing was considered necessary to confirm, at a functional level, the hypothesis that regional TCRs recognize regional mutations.

Preparation of the library involved 5' RACE. Sequenced using a NextSeq 500. The TCR library protocol attached a unique molecular identifier to each TCR cDNA molecule to allow correction of PCR and sequencing errors. The study's processing was this. TCR identification, UMI-based error correction and CDR3 extraction were performed with Decombinator tools. TCRs above a frequency of 2 per 1,000, corresponding to the top 1% of the tumor frequency distribution, were defined as expanded. Rényi diversity was computed with the R vegan package after subsampling each repertoire 100 times to 5,000 TCRs. To build CDR3 similarity networks, amino acid triplet string-kernel similarity was used, and CDR3s were connected when their pairwise similarity was above 0.82. The public reads were reprocessed in TCRdb via fastp at Q25 and MiXCR, keeping in-frame beta chains. When rows share a CDR3 protein, they turn into one entry using the most common DNA and genes. For this entry, the V and J calls and clone size follow TCRdb and not the study's own pipeline. The sample table holds roughly 80,000 distinct CDR3 sequences, of which roughly 8% were seen once. About 6.8% of the sample goes to the ten largest clones.

The sample's time point label, in plain terms: sample taken at primary tumor resection. Donors were approximately 72 patients with early-stage, untreated non-small cell lung cancer from the lung TRACERx cohort. Without any cell sorting, TCR sequencing was performed on whole RNA extracted either from tumor and nontumor lung tissue or from cryopreserved PBMC samples. A patient was chosen for TCR sequencing only when enough RNA was available from at least two tumor regions. The receptor was derived from a male donor with early-stage non-small cell lung cancer. This material consisted of PBMCs, taken at surgery.

The DNA sequence reads TGTGCCAGCAGTGTTGGGCGCAGCTCCTACAATGAGCAGTTCTTC. Translation gives CASSVGRSSYNEQFF. This receptor chain uses TRBV6-1 and TRBJ2-1, with no confidently assigned D gene. CDR1 and CDR2 (MNHNS, SASEGT) derive from the germline V gene. V and J lose 4 bases and 0 bases, and a span of 10 bases separates them. From the cysteine through the phenylalanine, the CDR3 covers 15 amino acids. The CDR3 DNA has 45 bases and is translated from base 1.